Given below is one T cell receptor (beta chain) in context. Its antigen is not identified. This CDR3 is built from 14 residues. With V trimmed by 3 bases and J by 1 base, 2 bases remained unmatched. Germline V gene lookup returns CDR1 GTSNPN and CDR2 SVGIG (reference sequence). The data were taken from a study of cytomegalovirus exposure and HLA in healthy donors. Study summary: A prior study identified 110 million or so unique TCR beta sequences from 180 million or so T cells.

PCR employed 60 Vbeta and 13 Jbeta primers. The table came from immunoSEQ multiplex PCR; TCRdb's copy has only in-frame clones and leaves some out. Of over 130,000 clones listed, roughly 83% are singletons. General study results and limits: Later analysis associated a missense DCLRE1C variant with TCR beta V- and J-gene trimming.

Sequenced material: PBMCs. The clonotype originates from a human donor in good health. The V gene is TRBV30, the J gene TRBJ2-2; TRBD1 matches 7 bases. This CDR3 is CAWRRTGNTGELFF. The CDR3 region has the DNA TGTGCCTGGAGACGGACAGGGAACACCGGGGAGCTGTTTTTT.